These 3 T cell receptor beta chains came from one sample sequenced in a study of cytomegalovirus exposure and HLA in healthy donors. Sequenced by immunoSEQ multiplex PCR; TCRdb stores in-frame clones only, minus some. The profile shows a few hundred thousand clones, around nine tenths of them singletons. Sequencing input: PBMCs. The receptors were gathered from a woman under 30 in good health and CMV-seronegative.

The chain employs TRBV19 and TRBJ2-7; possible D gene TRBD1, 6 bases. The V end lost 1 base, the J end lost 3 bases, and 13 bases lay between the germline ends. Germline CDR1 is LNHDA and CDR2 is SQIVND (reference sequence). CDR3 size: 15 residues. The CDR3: CASSIVLGTYYEQYF. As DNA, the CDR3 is TGTGCCAGTAGTATAGTATTAGGGACATACTACGAGCAGTACTTC.

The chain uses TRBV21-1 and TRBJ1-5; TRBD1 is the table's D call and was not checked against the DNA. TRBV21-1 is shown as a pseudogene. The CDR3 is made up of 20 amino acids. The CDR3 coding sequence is TGTGCCAGCAGCAAAAAAGAGGGGGTAGGTGACAGGGGATTCAATCAGCCCCAGCATTTT. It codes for CASSKKEGVGDRGFNQPQHF.

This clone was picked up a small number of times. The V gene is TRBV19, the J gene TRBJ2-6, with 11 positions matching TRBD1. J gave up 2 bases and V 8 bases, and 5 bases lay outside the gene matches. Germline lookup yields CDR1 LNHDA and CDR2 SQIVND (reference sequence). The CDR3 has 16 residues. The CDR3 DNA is TGTGCCAGTCGGGACAGGGGGGCGACTGGGGCCAACGTCCTGACTTTC. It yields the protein CASRDRGATGANVLTF.